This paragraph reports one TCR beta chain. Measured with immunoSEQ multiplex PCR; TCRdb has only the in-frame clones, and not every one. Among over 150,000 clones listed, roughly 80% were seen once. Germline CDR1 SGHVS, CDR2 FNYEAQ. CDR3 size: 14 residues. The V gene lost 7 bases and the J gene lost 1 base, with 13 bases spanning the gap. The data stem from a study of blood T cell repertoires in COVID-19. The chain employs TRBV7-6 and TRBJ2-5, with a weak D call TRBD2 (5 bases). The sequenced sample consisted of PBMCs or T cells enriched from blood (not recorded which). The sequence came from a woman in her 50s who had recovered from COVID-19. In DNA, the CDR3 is TGTGCCAGCACCCCCCGAAGCGGCCAAGAGACCCAGTACTTC. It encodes CASTPRSGQETQYF. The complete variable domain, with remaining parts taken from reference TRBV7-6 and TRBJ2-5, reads GAGVSQSPRYKVTKRGQDVALRCDPISGHVSLYWYRQALGQGPEFLTYFNYEAQQDKSGLPNDRFSAERPEGSISTLTIQRTEQRDSAMYRCASTPRSGQETQYFGPGTRLLVL.